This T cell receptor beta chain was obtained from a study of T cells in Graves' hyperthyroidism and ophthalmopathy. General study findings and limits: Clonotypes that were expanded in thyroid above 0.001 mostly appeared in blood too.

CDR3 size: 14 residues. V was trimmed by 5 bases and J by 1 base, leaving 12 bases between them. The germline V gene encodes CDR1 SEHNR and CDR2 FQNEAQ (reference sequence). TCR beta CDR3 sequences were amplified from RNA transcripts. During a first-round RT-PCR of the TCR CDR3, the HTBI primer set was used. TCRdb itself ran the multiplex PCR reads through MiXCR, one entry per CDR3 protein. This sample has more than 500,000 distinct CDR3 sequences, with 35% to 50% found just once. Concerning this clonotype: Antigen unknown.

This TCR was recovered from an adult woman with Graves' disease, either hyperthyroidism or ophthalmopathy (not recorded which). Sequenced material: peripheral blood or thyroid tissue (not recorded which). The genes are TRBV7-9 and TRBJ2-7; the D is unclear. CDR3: CASSADGRSYEQYF. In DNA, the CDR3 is TGTGCCAGCAGCGCCGACGGTCGATCCTACGAGCAGTACTTC.